The source of this T cell receptor beta chain is a study of chemoradiotherapy in HPV16-positive cancers. Study summary: A couple of HPV16-positive patients' cells yielded candidate HPV-specific clones and common motifs. Study conclusions and caveats: HPV-specific T cells were functionally defined from only a couple of HPV16-positive patients. Candidate HPV-specific clones and E7-related TCR motifs grew in tumor during treatment. In HPV16-positive patients, HPV-responsive T-cell expansion tracked better recurrence-free survival.

The CDR3 sequence is 15 residues long. CDR1 is LNHNV and CDR2 is YYDKDF in the germline V gene (reference sequence). Deletions cut 9 bases from V and 5 bases from J, with 20 bases between. The data were produced by immunoSEQ multiplex PCR, yet TCRdb's version contains in-frame clones alone and is incomplete. The sample yields some 5,000 clones, 91% seen once. As to this clone: Its antigen is currently unknown.

Sequencing used blood, obtained from a patient who underwent chemoradiotherapy. This sequence originates from a human donor with HPV-associated anogenital cancer. The V call is TRBV15, the J call TRBJ2-1; D uncertain. For the CDR3, the DNA is TGTGCCACAGGAACCCCGGGCCGCCATAACAATGAGCAGTTCTTC. Translating it yields CATGTPGRHNNEQFF.